This T cell receptor (beta chain) was recovered during a study of CD8+CD57+ T cells in acquired aplastic anemia. Study overall: Sorted CD4+ and CD8+ cells yielded DNA averaging around 3 ug.

Genomic DNA templated the TCR beta VDJ and CDR3 profiling. TCRdb recomputed calls from the reads with MiXCR, one row per CDR3 protein. The table records just over 400,000 distinct CDR3 sequences, about two thirds of them present only once. Germline V gene sequence: CDR1 SGHTS, CDR2 YDEGEE. Trimming took 4 bases from V and 3 from J, leaving 10 bases between them. The CDR3 is 13 amino acids. The sequencing sample was made of sorted CD4+, CD8+, or CD8+CD57+ T cells (not recorded which) from PBMCs. This TCR was recovered from a human donor in good health, serving as a control. V gene TRBV5-8 combines with J gene TRBJ1-1; D is perhaps TRBD1 (6 bases). The CDR3 coding sequence is TGTGCCAGCAGCGCACAGGGACACACTGAAGCTTTCTTT. This encodes CASSAQGHTEAFF.